This T cell receptor (beta chain) was profiled in a study of human T cells and chemical hapten exposure. This CDR3 region has 15 residues. CDR1 is SGHTA, CDR2 FQGNSA, per germline. Time point denoted: healthy volunteer bleed at 6 weeks. Total RNA came from unfractionated whole blood. About this clonotype: One end of the junction does not line up with germline, which may come from a read error.

One entry per CDR3 protein, called by TCRdb with MiXCR from the RACE reads. This sample has about 79,000 distinct CDR3 sequences; roughly 8.6% occur once, and the top ten carry around 1.6%. This chain links TRBV7-2 with TRBJ2-1, with TRBD2 matching 11 bases. Sequencing was carried out using whole blood. This sequence was found in a male donor in good health. Some clones in this sample may be carry-over from other donors' samples. This chain's CDR3 is CASSIAGGFYNEQFF. CDR3 bases: TGTGCCAGCAGCATAGCGGGGGGGTTCTACAATGAGCAGTTCTTC.